This record covers a single T cell receptor (beta chain). The V gene's germline CDR1 is SQVTM and CDR2 ANQGSEA. Trimming took off 6 bases at V and 6 bases at J, with 21 bases between the two ends. The CDR3 extends over 14 amino acids. Source study methods: Amplifying reference gene primers gave estimates of nucleated cell counts. The protocol was immunoSEQ multiplex PCR, while the TCRdb copy is restricted to in-frame clones and leaves out a portion. V and J calls and clone size follow that table, whereas D and trimming were derived from the DNA. Found here are roughly 160,000 clones, 90% of them singletons; the top ten hold 0.5% to 0.65%. The data derive from a study of blood T cell repertoires in COVID-19. Study in general: The United States, Italy and Spain provided the acute and convalescent COVID-19 samples. Sample material is recorded as cDNA or gDNA derived from T cells, B-cell-depleted T cells, or PBMCs.

The V and J genes are TRBV29-1 and TRBJ2-7, with D possibly TRBD1 on 5 matching bases. The receptor was isolated from a man aged 50-59 years with acute or convalescent COVID-19. Sequenced sample: peripheral blood. This chain's CDR3 is CSVAGAALSGEQYF. The CDR3 DNA follows: TGCAGCGTGGCTGGGGCAGCGCTTTCGGGCGAGCAGTACTTC.